This T cell receptor beta chain was recorded in a study of T cell repertoires in cytomegalovirus infection. Study overall: It was recently identified HLA-C-restricted and well-studied HLA-B-restricted CMV epitopes that the study used. Matching HLA type, along with CMV infection, was indicated by public TCR beta signatures. Overall study results and limits: Dominant in the ex vivo response were TCR beta clonotypes restricted by HLA-C and specific for CMV. CMV carriers having the relevant HLA were flagged by cumulative public TCR beta family frequency.

TCRdb passed the reads through MiXCR, listing each CDR3 protein once. The table lists 75,000 to 100,000 distinct CDR3 sequences, roughly 44% of them singletons, with 80% to 95% in the top ten. Trimming cost V 2 bases and J 5 bases, with 10 bases left between them. The CDR3 has 13 residues. Germline CDR1 is SGHVS and CDR2 is FQNEAQ. On this clonotype: Its antigen is as yet unknown.

This specimen was CD8+ T cells from cultured PBMCs, taken from culture after CMV antigen stimulation. V gene TRBV7-8 combines with J gene TRBJ2-7; D gene uncertain. This receptor was taken from a human donor in good health (CMV status not recorded). Some clones in this sample may be carry-over from other donors' samples. For the CDR3, the DNA is TGTGCCAGCAGCTTAATTGCGGTCAACGAGCAGTACTTC. This translates into CASSLIAVNEQYF.